This T cell receptor beta chain was captured by sequencing in a study of T cells in Graves' hyperthyroidism and ophthalmopathy. Study outcomes and limitations: Ophthalmopathy got predicted by the model a median approximately 6 months before its onset. Researchers found most expanded thyroid clonotypes above 0.001 in blood as well. Ophthalmopathy stood apart from stable hyperthyroidism in a 13 V-J model.

The CDR3 regions of TCR beta were amplified from RNA transcripts. HTBI primers were employed in a first-round RT-PCR of the TCR CDR3. TCRdb reprocessed the multiplex PCR reads via MiXCR and lists one record per CDR3 protein. This repertoire shows hundreds of thousands of distinct CDR3 sequences, under 20% found once; its top ten account for roughly 15%. This CDR3 has 15 residues. Germline loops: CDR1 SEHNR, CDR2 FQNEAQ (reference sequence). V was pared by 1 base and J by 6 bases, with 12 bases between. Used for diagnoses were clinical symptoms, serum thyroxine and TRAb, thyroid ultrasound and orbital computed tomography. Note on this clonotype: What it recognizes is unknown.

Sequencing was done on a sample of blood. This chain joins TRBV7-9 and TRBJ1-4; a weak D match, TRBD1 (6 bases). The source of this sequence is a woman between 18 and 30 years old with Graves' ophthalmopathy. The DNA of the CDR3 is TGTGCCAGCAGCTTAGGGTGGGACATCGATGAAAAACTGTTTTTT. Amino acid sequence: CASSLGWDIDEKLFF.